The subject of this entry is one T cell receptor (beta chain). The germline V and J ends were trimmed by 0 bases and 5 bases, with 8 bases remaining between them. CDR3 length equals 14 residues. Germline V lookup: CDR1 SGHRS, CDR2 YFSETQ. The sample comes from a study of T cell changes during pregnancy in multiple sclerosis. Using immunoSEQ multiplex PCR, the repertoire was profiled, and TCRdb retains in-frame clones only, with some absent. The sample holds about 50,000 clones, about 94% seen once. The input for sequencing was CD4+ T cells from peripheral blood mononuclear cells, taken after pregnancy. The chain is built from TRBV5-1 and TRBJ1-4; D gene unclear. The source is a female donor with multiple sclerosis, enrolled in a pregnancy study. The CDR3 coding sequence is TGCGCCAGCAGCTTGGGGGCGCTGAATGAAAAACTGTTTTTT. Protein: CASSLGALNEKLFF.